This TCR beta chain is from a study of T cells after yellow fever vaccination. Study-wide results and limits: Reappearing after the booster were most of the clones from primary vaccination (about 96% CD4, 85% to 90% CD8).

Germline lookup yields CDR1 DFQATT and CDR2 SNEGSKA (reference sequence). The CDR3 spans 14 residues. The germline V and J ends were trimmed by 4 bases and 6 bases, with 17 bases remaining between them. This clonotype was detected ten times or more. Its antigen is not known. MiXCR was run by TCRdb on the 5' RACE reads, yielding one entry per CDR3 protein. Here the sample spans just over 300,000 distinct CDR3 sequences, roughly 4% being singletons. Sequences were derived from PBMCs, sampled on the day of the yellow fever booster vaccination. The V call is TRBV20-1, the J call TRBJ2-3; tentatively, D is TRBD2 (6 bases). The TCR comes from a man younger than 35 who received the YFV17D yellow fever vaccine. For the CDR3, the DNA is TGCAGTGCTATCCACGGGGGTCGAGCGGATACGCAGTATTTT. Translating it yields CSAIHGGRADTQYF.